The present TCR beta chain was sequenced within a study of T cells in Graves' hyperthyroidism and ophthalmopathy. Hyperthyroidism of Graves' type that showed no ophthalmopathy progression within 18 months was stable. The hyperthyroidism was newly diagnosed and had lasted under 2 months; the patients were aged 18 to 65. Fresh peripheral blood, around 11 ml of it, supplied the PBMCs. The CDR3 spans 18 residues. Per germline, CDR1 SEHNR and CDR2 FQNEAQ (reference sequence). With 1 base clipped from V and 4 bases from J, the junction kept 11 bases outside the gene matches. Researchers took RNA transcripts and amplified the TCR beta CDR3 regions from them. During a first-round RT-PCR of the TCR CDR3, the HTBI primer set was used. TCRdb independently ran MiXCR on the multiplex PCR reads; one entry per CDR3 protein. Here the sample spans about 560,000 distinct CDR3 sequences, less than 20% being singletons.

The clonotype was recovered from a woman in her 30s with Graves' hyperthyroidism. The specimen was blood. The chain uses TRBV7-9 and TRBJ1-3; 9 bases fit TRBD1. CDR3 protein: CASSLDPPGQGPGNTIYF. In nucleotides, the CDR3 is TGTGCCAGCAGCTTAGACCCTCCGGGACAGGGACCCGGAAACACCATATATTTT.